This is a list of T cell receptor beta chains from one sample in a study of blood T cell repertoires in COVID-19. This table comes from immunoSEQ multiplex PCR, and its TCRdb copy is limited to in-frame clones, with some not included. The sample lists about 69,000 clones; 60% to 85% were seen once. Material: peripheral blood. These receptors all stem from a man aged 55-75 years with acute or convalescent COVID-19. Each CDR3 is given with its conserved first and last residue. The order of the fields is clone size, V gene, J gene, D gene, CDR3 protein, CDR3 DNA. The D gene is left open where the match is weak. Size is omitted from some rows. Given values are once, few, many or a class for expanded clones.

.,TRBV5-4,TRBJ2-7,TRBD1,CASSGPGQGAYEQYF,TGTGCCAGCAGCGGACCGGGACAGGGGGCCTACGAGCAGTACTTC
.,TRBV11-2,TRBJ2-7,.,CASSSVNRARGSPYEQYF,TGTGCCAGCAGCTCTGTCAACAGGGCCCGAGGGTCTCCCTACGAGCAGTACTTC
.,TRBV2,TRBJ1-1,TRBD1,CASRGQTNTEAFF,TGTGCCAGCAGGGGACAGACGAACACTGAAGCTTTCTTT
.,TRBV5-8,TRBJ1-1,TRBD1,CASRRDRLYTEAFF,TGTGCCAGCAGACGGGACAGACTTTACACTGAAGCTTTCTTT
.,TRBV6-1,TRBJ1-1,.,CASTDGSRVTTEAFF,TGTGCCAGCACCGACGGGTCCAGGGTGACCACTGAAGCTTTCTTT
.,TRBV28,TRBJ2-2,.,CASSLSPGELFF,TGTGCCAGCAGTTTATCTCCCGGGGAGCTGTTTTTT
.,TRBV30,TRBJ2-5,.,CAWRLLAGARPGQETQYF,TGTGCCTGGAGACTTTTGGCGGGGGCCAGACCAGGACAAGAGACCCAGTACTTC
.,TRBV15,TRBJ1-4,.,CATSRVGGEKLFF,TGTGCCACCAGCAGAGTGGGCGGGGAGAAACTGTTTTTT
.,TRBV27,TRBJ2-7,.,CASRTRSGIEQYF,TGTGCCAGCAGAACGCGATCCGGGATCGAGCAGTACTTC
once,TRBV5-1,TRBJ1-1,.,CASSLVNRQGTEAFF,TGCGCCAGCAGCTTGGTTAACAGGCAGGGCACTGAAGCTTTCTTT
.,TRBV18,TRBJ2-6,TRBD1,CASSPRTGNSGANILTF,TGTGCCAGCTCACCACGGACAGGGAACTCTGGGGCCAACATCCTGACTTTC
.,TRBV15,TRBJ2-1,.,CATSRERGNEQFF,TGTGCCACCAGCAGAGAGCGAGGGAATGAGCAGTTCTTC
.,TRBV20-1,TRBJ2-7,.,CSAQWLYEQYF,TGCAGTGCCCAATGGCTGTACGAGCAGTACTTC
.,TRBV4-3,TRBJ1-4,.,CASSQDTGNEKLFF,TGCGCCAGCAGCCAAGATACGGGGAATGAAAAACTGTTTTTT
.,TRBV18,TRBJ1-4,.,CASSERINEKLFF,TGTGCCAGCTCAGAGAGGATTAATGAAAAACTGTTTTTT
.,TRBV30,TRBJ1-1,.,CASEEAPLAGAFF,TGTGCCTCCGAAGAGGCACCCCTCGCCGGAGCTTTCTTT
few,TRBV18,TRBJ1-3,.,CASSPGGRNTIYF,TGTGCCAGCTCACCGGGAGGGCGCAACACCATATATTTT
.,TRBV11-2,TRBJ2-1,.,CASSPGIRVGNEQFF,TGTGCCAGCAGCCCGGGGATTCGGGTGGGGAATGAGCAGTTCTTC
.,TRBV7-6,TRBJ1-4,.,CASSLETATNEKLFF,TGTGCCAGCAGCTTAGAGACAGCTACTAATGAAAAACTGTTTTTT
few,TRBV27,TRBJ2-1,.,CASPRGSSYNEQFF,TGTGCCAGTCCCCGGGGGAGCTCCTACAATGAGCAGTTCTTC
.,TRBV7-8,TRBJ1-6,.,CASRQQGDNSPLHF,TGTGCCAGCAGGCAACAGGGAGATAATTCACCCCTCCACTTT
.,TRBV2,TRBJ1-2,.,CASSATGVRGYTF,TGTGCCAGCAGTGCGACAGGAGTCAGAGGCTACACCTTC
.,TRBV2,TRBJ2-5,TRBD2,CATSVQGGQETQYF,TGTGCCACCTCAGTCCAGGGAGGGCAAGAGACCCAGTACTTC
.,TRBV18,TRBJ1-1,.,CASSKGGQDTEAFF,TGTGCCAGCTCCAAAGGGGGTCAGGACACTGAAGCTTTCTTT
.,TRBV7-2,TRBJ2-1,TRBD2,CASSLVGGSRGGNEQFF,TGTGCCAGCAGCTTAGTCGGGGGGAGCCGAGGCGGGAATGAGCAGTTCTTC
.,TRBV7-3,TRBJ1-1,TRBD1,CASNLGQGTEAFF,TGTGCCAGCAACTTGGGACAGGGCACTGAAGCTTTCTTT
.,TRBV7-2,TRBJ1-1,.,CASSLTGSTEAFF,TGTGCCAGCAGCTTAACCGGGAGCACTGAAGCTTTCTTT
.,TRBV2,TRBJ2-7,.,CASSEASGYGSYEQYF,TGTGCCAGCAGTGAAGCTTCGGGATACGGCTCCTACGAGCAGTACTTC
.,TRBV6-2/TRBV6-3,TRBJ2-5,.,CASSYSMSGGQEETQYF,TGTGCCAGCAGTTACTCGATGTCGGGGGGCCAGGAAGAGACCCAGTACTTC
.,TRBV6-5,TRBJ1-5,.,CASSNPGQPQHF,TGTGCCAGCAGTAACCCGGGACAGCCCCAGCATTTT
.,TRBV7-8,TRBJ2-2,TRBD1,CASSLGTGGWGELFF,TGTGCCAGCAGCTTAGGGACAGGGGGCTGGGGGGAGCTGTTTTTT
.,TRBV10-3,TRBJ1-4,.,CAISATGRGEKLFF,TGTGCCATCAGTGCAACAGGGCGAGGGGAAAAACTGTTTTTT
.,TRBV4-1,TRBJ1-2,TRBD1,CASSQAHRGRGYGYTF,TGCGCCAGCAGCCAAGCCCACAGGGGTCGGGGTTATGGCTACACCTTC
few,TRBV4-2,TRBJ1-2,.,CASSQGVSGRSNYGYTF,TGTGCCAGCAGCCAAGGGGTTTCAGGGCGGAGTAACTATGGCTACACCTTC
.,TRBV6-2/TRBV6-3,TRBJ1-4,TRBD1,CASSYWGTGDEKLFF,TGTGCCAGCAGTTACTGGGGGACAGGGGATGAAAAACTGTTTTTT
once,TRBV6-2/TRBV6-3,TRBJ2-1,TRBD1,CASSPVRDSSYNEQFF,TGTGCCAGCAGCCCCGTCCGGGACAGCTCCTACAATGAGCAGTTCTTC
.,TRBV7-3,TRBJ2-1,.,CASGAGASSYNEQFF,TGTGCCTCCGGGGCGGGGGCGAGCTCCTACAATGAGCAGTTCTTC
.,TRBV6-5,TRBJ2-2,.,CASSRVGGELFF,TGTGCCAGCAGCAGGGTAGGCGGGGAGCTGTTTTTT
.,TRBV6-4,TRBJ2-2,TRBD1,CATRSGTGSTGELFF,TGTGCCACCAGATCCGGGACAGGGTCAACCGGGGAGCTGTTTTTT
.,TRBV4-2,TRBJ1-1,.,CASSNTGKNTEAFF,TGTGCCAGCAGCAATACAGGGAAGAACACTGAAGCTTTCTTT
.,TRBV6-1,TRBJ1-5,.,CASSEGGDSNQPQHF,TGTGCCAGCAGTGAAGGGGGGGATAGCAATCAGCCCCAGCATTTT
.,TRBV29-1,TRBJ2-5,.,CSALAWQAETQYF,TGCAGCGCCCTGGCTTGGCAGGCGGAGACCCAGTACTTC
.,TRBV6-5,TRBJ1-5,.,CASGPRDQPQHF,TGTGCCAGCGGCCCACGGGATCAGCCCCAGCATTTT
.,TRBV6-5,TRBJ1-4,.,CASAGVNEKLFF,TGTGCCAGCGCGGGGGTTAATGAAAAACTGTTTTTT
few,TRBV6-5,TRBJ1-1,.,CASTRPDRLEAFF,TGTGCCAGCACTCGCCCGGACAGACTCGAAGCTTTCTTT
.,TRBV29-1,TRBJ1-5,.,CSVAYRDQPQHF,TGCAGCGTGGCCTACAGGGACCAGCCCCAGCATTTT